These 9 T cell receptor beta chains were sequenced from one sample in a study of T cell responses to AZD1222 COVID-19 vaccine. The method was immunoSEQ multiplex PCR; TCRdb's version includes in-frame clones alone and lacks a portion of them. The sample has 95,000 to 150,000 clones, roughly 87% seen once. The sequencing here drew on peripheral blood, taken on day 0 of AZD1222 vaccination. Every receptor here comes from an adult in good health.

The chain combines TRBV7-3 with TRBJ2-3; TRBD2 agrees at 11 bases. Looked up from germline, CDR1 is SGHTA and CDR2 is FQGTGA. The V gene end was trimmed by 5 bases and the J gene end by 2 bases; junction bases not matched to a gene: 6. The CDR3 length is 16 residues. CDR3 amino acids: CASSQGLAAPTDTQYF. For the CDR3, the DNA is TGTGCCAGCAGCCAGGGACTAGCGGCACCCACAGATACGCAGTATTTT.

The genes are TRBV11-2 and TRBJ1-1; unclear D gene. Germline V CDR1 and CDR2: SGHAT, FQNNGV. The CDR3 length is 12 residues. With 4 bases removed from V and 5 bases from J, the gap between germline ends came to 8 bases. This CDR3 reads CASSSGETEAFF. As DNA, the CDR3 is TGTGCCAGCAGCTCCGGGGAAACTGAAGCTTTCTTT.

This chain connects TRBV30 to TRBJ1-5; no reliable D call. Germline V gives CDR1 GTSNPN, CDR2 SVGIG (reference sequence). CDR3 length equals 13 residues. Trimming removed 2 bases from V and 0 bases from J, with 5 bases in between. Here the CDR3 DNA reads TGTGCCTGGAGTAGCGATAGCAATCAGCCCCAGCATTTT. Its protein product is CAWSSDSNQPQHF.

The V call is TRBV11-2, the J call TRBJ2-4; tentatively, D is TRBD1 or TRBD2 (5 bases each). CDR1 is SGHAT, CDR2 FQNNGV, per germline. The CDR3 consists of 12 residues. V dropped 3 bases and J dropped 13 bases, with 13 bases sitting between them. CDR3 residues: CASSFPGSWQYF. The CDR3 bases are TGTGCCAGCAGCTTTCCAGGGAGTTGGCAGTACTTC.

The chain joins TRBV25-1 to TRBJ2-7; 8 positions match TRBD1. J gave up 7 bases and V 3 bases, and 11 bases lay outside the gene matches. Per the germline V gene, CDR1 is MGHDK and CDR2 is SYGVNS. This CDR3 has 15 residues. The CDR3 sequence: CASSDSSGGPGEQYF. CDR3 sequence (DNA): TGTGCCAGCAGTGATTCGTCAGGGGGCCCTGGGGAGCAGTACTTC.

This chain joins TRBV10-3 and TRBJ2-7; 10 bases are a match to TRBD1. The CDR3 consists of 16 residues. Germline V gene data show CDR1 as ENHRY and CDR2 as SYGVKD. V shed 2 bases, J shed 6 bases, and the junction held 10 bases outside the gene matches. The CDR3 DNA is TGTGCCATCAGTGAGCCGGGCCGGGACAGGGGCTTCGAGCAGTACTTC. It codes for CAISEPGRDRGFEQYF.

The chain combines TRBV5-1 with TRBJ2-5, with 11 bases that match TRBD2. J lost 4 bases, V lost 4 bases, and 6 bases had no gene match. CDR3 length equals 15 residues. Germline CDR1 and CDR2: SGHRS and YFSETQ. CDR3 sequence reads: CASSDGLAGGETQYF. The CDR3 nucleotides are TGCGCCAGCAGCGACGGTCTAGCGGGGGGAGAGACCCAGTACTTC.

This chain links TRBV4-2 with TRBJ2-7; D unclear. V was shortened by 2 bases and J by 6 bases, with 11 bases between the two germline ends. The germline CDR1 and CDR2 sequences are LGHNA and YNFKEQ. CDR3 length: 13 amino acids. The CDR3 here is CASSQLSGLEQYF. The DNA for the CDR3 is TGTGCCAGCAGCCAATTGTCAGGTCTCGAGCAGTACTTC.

This clone is a singleton in its sample. The rearrangement joins TRBV30 to TRBJ1-6, with D possibly TRBD1 on 6 matching bases. Between the trimmed V and J ends, which lost 4 bases and 8 bases, there was a span of 15 bases. CDR1 is GTSNPN, CDR2 SVGIG, per germline (reference sequence). The CDR3 contains 14 residues. The CDR3 DNA reads as TGTGCCTGGACTTTCTTGGCAGGGGATTCACCCCTCCACTTT. It translates to CAWTFLAGDSPLHF.